This record looks at one T cell receptor (beta chain) sequence and its context. Antigen: not known. This record belongs to a study of shared clonotypes between healthy human individuals. Overall study context: A few men and a couple of women, aged 18 to 49, were donors.

Clones were read by immunoSEQ multiplex PCR, and TCRdb kept only the in-frame ones, dropping some. The data contain about 1.9 million clones, 93% of them seen just once; the ten biggest clones take up less than 2%. Naive CD8 isolation took CD45RO-negative cells positively selected for CCR7 and excluded terminally differentiated effector memory CD45RA+ cells. Healthy HIV-negative adults with no recent acute infections or vaccinations were recruited as donors. Germline V gene lookup returns CDR1 MGHRA and CDR2 YSYEKL. This CDR3 comprises 16 residues. The V and J ends lost 4 bases and 4 bases respectively, with 19 bases between them. Study-wide points: Some clonotypes were shared by all four sorted-subset donors, while others were not shared. The non-shared ones had lower generation probabilities than the shared ones. Clonotypes that were shared across a handful of donors made up about 4.5% of naive CD4 clonotypes.

Sequenced sample: naive CD8+ T cells from PBMCs. This TCR was recovered from a man between 18 and 35 years old in good health. Some clones in this sample may be carry-over from other donors' samples. The chain recombines TRBV4-1 with TRBJ2-5; weak D call: TRBD2 (6 bases). The CDR3 loop is CASSPGSGMGRETQYF. The CDR3 DNA is TGCGCCAGCAGCCCCGGTAGCGGCATGGGACGAGAGACCCAGTACTTC.